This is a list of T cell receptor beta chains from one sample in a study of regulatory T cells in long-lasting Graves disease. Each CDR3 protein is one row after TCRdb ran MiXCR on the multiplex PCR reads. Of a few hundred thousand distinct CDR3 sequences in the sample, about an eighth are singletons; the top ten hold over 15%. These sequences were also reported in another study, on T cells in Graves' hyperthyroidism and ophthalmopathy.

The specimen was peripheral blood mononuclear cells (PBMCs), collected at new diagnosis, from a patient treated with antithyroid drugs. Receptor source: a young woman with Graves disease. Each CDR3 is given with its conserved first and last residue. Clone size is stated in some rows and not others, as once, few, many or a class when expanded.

CDR3aa: CASSPPGYRDEQYF
v_gene: TRBV12-3/TRBV12-4
abundance: many
j_gene: TRBJ2-7

CDR3aa: CASGLDRNTEAFF
v_gene: TRBV12-5
abundance: many
j_gene: TRBJ1-1

CDR3aa: CASRLSTGALYGYTF
v_gene: TRBV4-2
abundance: -
j_gene: TRBJ1-2

CDR3aa: CASSSRSGGAYNEQFF
v_gene: TRBV27
abundance: many
j_gene: TRBJ2-1

CDR3aa: CASTGEAETQYF
v_gene: TRBV2
abundance: many
j_gene: TRBJ2-5

CDR3aa: CASSWATEAFF
v_gene: TRBV7-2
abundance: many
j_gene: TRBJ1-1

CDR3aa: CASSFRDRQFF
v_gene: TRBV28
abundance: many
j_gene: TRBJ2-1

CDR3aa: CASSLRLAELTHDEQFF
v_gene: TRBV11-3
abundance: many
j_gene: TRBJ2-1

CDR3aa: CASSQSGGLPNSPLHF
v_gene: TRBV4-3
abundance: -
j_gene: TRBJ1-6

CDR3aa: CASSQPGHLGEKLFF
v_gene: TRBV14
abundance: -
j_gene: TRBJ1-4

CDR3aa: CASSPQGAAEAFF
v_gene: TRBV7-3
abundance: many
j_gene: TRBJ1-1

CDR3aa: CASSPDNEQFF
v_gene: TRBV7-2
abundance: many
j_gene: TRBJ2-1

CDR3aa: CASILRQTRDYLETQYF
v_gene: TRBV9
abundance: many
j_gene: TRBJ2-5

CDR3aa: CASSSRLETQYF
v_gene: TRBV28
abundance: many
j_gene: TRBJ2-5

CDR3aa: CASSQDTFGDTQYF
v_gene: TRBV3-1
abundance: many
j_gene: TRBJ2-3

CDR3aa: CASSTLGGQGGDEQFF
v_gene: TRBV12-3/TRBV12-4
abundance: few
j_gene: TRBJ2-1

CDR3aa: CASSLALYKPQHF
v_gene: TRBV7-2
abundance: many
j_gene: TRBJ1-5

CDR3aa: CASRLDRGRNLAFEAFF
v_gene: TRBV6-1
abundance: many
j_gene: TRBJ1-1

CDR3aa: CASSLAGIRVGGTEAFF
v_gene: TRBV5-6
abundance: few
j_gene: TRBJ1-1

CDR3aa: CASSYTTGGAGNTIYF
v_gene: TRBV18
abundance: -
j_gene: TRBJ1-3

CDR3aa: CSDRTGNTDTQYF
v_gene: TRBV29-1
abundance: -
j_gene: TRBJ2-3

CDR3aa: CASNLHREGAKETQYF
v_gene: TRBV27
abundance: -
j_gene: TRBJ2-5

CDR3aa: CASSLTILDQGSPNGYTF
v_gene: TRBV5-1
abundance: -
j_gene: TRBJ1-2

CDR3aa: CASSRTGLGAYEQYF
v_gene: TRBV19
abundance: few
j_gene: TRBJ2-7

CDR3aa: CASSQDEGTNYGYTF
v_gene: TRBV4-3
abundance: many
j_gene: TRBJ1-2

CDR3aa: CSARKGAGQPQHF
v_gene: TRBV20-1
abundance: -
j_gene: TRBJ1-5

CDR3aa: CASSAGNSEQFF
v_gene: TRBV14
abundance: many
j_gene: TRBJ2-1

CDR3aa: CSARATPSEGYNEQFF
v_gene: TRBV20-1
abundance: many
j_gene: TRBJ2-1

CDR3aa: CASSFPGSNYGYTF
v_gene: TRBV12-3/TRBV12-4
abundance: many
j_gene: TRBJ1-2

CDR3aa: CASSPAERGVETQYF
v_gene: TRBV6-1
abundance: many
j_gene: TRBJ2-5

CDR3aa: CASSGTGYSYEQYF
v_gene: TRBV27
abundance: -
j_gene: TRBJ2-7

CDR3aa: CSAETGGRAYNEQFF
v_gene: TRBV20-1
abundance: many
j_gene: TRBJ2-1

CDR3aa: CASGVYGYTF
v_gene: TRBV12-3/TRBV12-4
abundance: many
j_gene: TRBJ1-2

CDR3aa: CSATVFWGGPQYF
v_gene: TRBV20-1
abundance: many
j_gene: TRBJ2-3

CDR3aa: CASRPGQVNTEAFF
v_gene: TRBV5-1
abundance: -
j_gene: TRBJ1-1

CDR3aa: CSVVVAGVTGELFF
v_gene: TRBV29-1
abundance: many
j_gene: TRBJ2-2

CDR3aa: CASSLAATGELFF
v_gene: TRBV5-6
abundance: many
j_gene: TRBJ2-2